This T cell receptor beta chain was profiled in a study of long-term antiretroviral therapy in people with HIV. In the case of this clone: Its antigen remains unidentified.

Study-wide results and caveats: Even long-term ART left TRB diversity below transplant donor controls, despite gains. HIV repertoire CDR3 lengths ranged less widely than those of controls.

A v3.0 immunoSEQ assay was performed at survey level. TCRdb's table, derived via immunoSEQ multiplex PCR, lists solely in-frame clones and lacks some. The profile covers about 15,000 clones, with about 78% appearing a single time and about 14% taken by the ten largest. From each donor, at least one pre-ART PBMC sample and at least two post-ART PBMC samples were obtained. Every sample had roughly 1-11 million cryopreserved PBMC in it before DNA extraction. V lost 2 bases to trimming and J lost 2 bases, with 12 bases between them. CDR3 length: 15 residues. From germline, CDR1 is ENHRY and CDR2 SYGVKD. The chain carries TRBV10-3 and TRBJ1-1; no firm D call. The TCR was taken from a woman in her thirties or forties with HIV. The sequencing used unsorted PBMCs, collected 3.2 years after starting antiretroviral therapy. CDR3: CAISERAGINTEAFF. DNA for the CDR3: TGTGCCATCAGTGAGAGAGCGGGCATAAACACTGAAGCTTTCTTT.